Listed below are T cell receptor beta chains from one sample, sequenced in a study of vaccination and CD4 T cells after COVID-19. No cognate antigen is known for these TCRs. TCRdb re-called the PCR reads through MiXCR, storing one row per CDR3 protein. The table lists about 14,000 distinct CDR3 sequences, approximately 30% of them singletons. Source: CD4+ T cells from blood, cultured in vitro, taken after SARS-CoV-2 vaccination. These receptors came from a human donor who had recovered from COVID-19. The CDR3 runs from the conserved cysteine through the conserved F or W. The order of the fields is V gene, CDR3 protein.

V gene: TRBV2; CDR3 protein: CASSEGETQYF
V gene: TRBV7-2; CDR3 protein: CASSLEARLQQFF
V gene: TRBV6-2/TRBV6-3; CDR3 protein: CASIRDSVNTEAFF
V gene: TRBV7-2; CDR3 protein: CASSIDSGNEKLFF
V gene: TRBV20-1; CDR3 protein: CSASLRTSGTTDTQYF
V gene: TRBV6-1; CDR3 protein: CTSRWLAEQFF
V gene: TRBV7-2; CDR3 protein: CASSSYSSYEQYF
V gene: TRBV19; CDR3 protein: CASRGDRQSSYEQYF
V gene: TRBV27; CDR3 protein: CASSPRVDGNQPQHF
V gene: TRBV10-3; CDR3 protein: CAISGQGLRDTEAFF
V gene: TRBV29-1; CDR3 protein: CSVAGVGETQYF
V gene: TRBV7-6; CDR3 protein: CASSLGGPDRGQETQYF
V gene: TRBV19; CDR3 protein: CASRDREKLFF
V gene: TRBV27; CDR3 protein: CASGIARLGSYNEQFF
V gene: TRBV19; CDR3 protein: CASSRGGQAKNIQYF